Shown below are 29 T cell receptor beta chains from a single sample sequenced in a study of blood T cell repertoires in COVID-19. Profiled with immunoSEQ multiplex PCR; TCRdb holds only in-frame clones, not every one. The table includes around 250,000 clones, roughly 79% detected once. Input material: peripheral blood. The source of these receptors is a woman of 80 years or more with acute or convalescent COVID-19.

J is TRBJ2-1 and V is TRBV7-3, with 7 bases that match TRBD2. CDR1 and CDR2 from the germline V gene are SGHTA and FQGTGA. J gave up 3 bases and V 6 bases, and 11 bases lay outside the gene matches. CDR3 size: 16 residues. The CDR3 nucleotides read TGTGCCAGCAGTCTCACTAGCGCAGCCGGCTACAATGAGCAGTTCTTC. It translates to CASSLTSAAGYNEQFF.

The rearrangement joins TRBV5-1 to TRBJ2-1, with D tentatively TRBD1 (6 bases). Germline-derived CDR1 and CDR2 are SGHRS and YFSETQ. This CDR3 spans 15 amino acids. The V end lost 3 bases, the J end lost 0 bases, and 10 bases lay between the germline ends. For the CDR3, the DNA is TGCGCCAGCAGCTCGGACAGAAGCTCCTACAATGAGCAGTTCTTC. Amino acid sequence: CASSSDRSSYNEQFF.

V and J are TRBV7-2 and TRBJ2-7; D might be TRBD1 (5 bases). This CDR3 has 12 amino acids. CDR1 and CDR2 (germline): SGHTA, FQGNSA. The V and J ends lost 6 bases and 6 bases respectively, with 12 bases between them. This CDR3 is CASSGAESEQYF. The CDR3 nucleotides are TGTGCCAGCAGTGGGGCCGAGAGCGAGCAGTACTTC. Filled out from reference TRBV7-2 and TRBJ2-7, the complete variable domain reads GAGVSQSPSNKVTEKGKDVELRCDPISGHTALYWYRQSLGQGLEFLIYFQGNSAPDKSGLPSDRFSAERTGGSVSTLTIQRTQQEDSAVYLCASSGAESEQYFGPGTRLTVT.

The genes are TRBV2 and TRBJ2-5; 11 nucleotides match TRBD1. After removal of 6 bases from V and 5 bases from J, the junction contained 8 bases not matched to a gene. Per the germline V gene, CDR1 is SNHLY and CDR2 is FYNNEI. The CDR3 totals 15 residues. The CDR3 reads CASRARDRGRETQYF. CDR3 DNA: TGTGCCAGCAGAGCCCGGGACAGGGGGAGGGAGACCCAGTACTTC.

This clone was counted ten times or more. The chain links TRBV7-9 to TRBJ1-2; D unclear. CDR3 length: 16 residues. V lost 7 bases and J 3 bases, leaving 21 bases between the germline ends. Per germline, CDR1 SEHNR and CDR2 FQNEAQ (reference sequence). CDR3 coding DNA: TGTGCCAGCACCCGTAGTGGAGGGCAGCCGCACTATGGCTACACCTTC. Translating it yields CASTRSGGQPHYGYTF.

The chain has TRBV20-1 and TRBJ1-1, with 8 bases matching TRBD1. CDR1 and CDR2 (germline): DFQATT, SNEGSKA (reference sequence). The length of the CDR3 is 11 residues. The chain's CDR3 is CSGQGITEAFF. DNA of the CDR3: TGCAGCGGACAGGGTATCACTGAAGCTTTCTTT.

The chain has TRBV20-1 and TRBJ2-7; D call uncertain. Germline V gene lookup returns CDR1 DFQATT and CDR2 SNEGSKA (reference sequence). This CDR3 spans 11 amino acids. The V gene lost 4 bases and the J gene lost 2 bases, with 6 bases spanning the gap. DNA of the CDR3: TGCAGTGCTATTACAACCTACGAGCAGTACTTC. Its translation: CSAITTYEQYF.

This clone has a handful of counts. One junction end does not reproduce the germline sequence, and a read error may be involved. The genes are TRBV29-1 and TRBJ2-2, with D possibly matching TRBD1 (6 bases). The germline V gene encodes CDR1 SQVTM and CDR2 ANQGSEA. The CDR3 sequence is 17 residues long. The DNA of the CDR3 is TGCAGCGTTAAAGAACAGGGATTTGGTTCCAACACCGGGGAGCTGTTTTTT. Translated, it gives CSVKEQGFGSNTGELFF.

The chain carries TRBV6-2 or TRBV6-3 and TRBJ2-3; 8 nucleotides align to TRBD2. With 7 bases clipped from V and 6 bases from J, the junction kept 9 bases outside the gene matches. Germline CDR1 and CDR2: MNHEY and SVGEGT. CDR3 length: 14 residues. The CDR3 loop reads CASTPGGPSDTQYF. The CDR3 DNA reads TGTGCCAGCACCCCGGGGGGGCCTAGCGATACGCAGTATTTT.

The chain recombines TRBV29-1 with TRBJ1-2; 7 positions match TRBD1. The germline gives CDR1 SQVTM, CDR2 ANQGSEA. The V segment lost 6 bases and the J segment 8 bases; nucleotides outside the gene matches: 6. The CDR3 consists of 11 residues. CDR3 loop: CSVQQGHGYTF. The CDR3 coding sequence is TGCAGCGTCCAACAGGGGCACGGCTACACCTTC.

This clone was observed a single time. V usage is TRBV7-9 and J usage is TRBJ2-7; 7 bases fit TRBD1. Losses at the gene ends were 4 bases for V and 4 bases for J; bases not matched to a gene: 10. The CDR3 spans 15 residues. Germline CDR1 reads SEHNR; CDR2 reads FQNEAQ (reference sequence). DNA for the CDR3: TGTGCCAGCAGCTCATACCCTGGGACAGCGTACGAGCAGTACTTC. Amino acid sequence: CASSSYPGTAYEQYF.

V is TRBV5-1 and J is TRBJ1-4, with D possibly being TRBD1 (6 bases). V lost 2 bases and J 2 bases, leaving 10 bases between the germline ends. CDR1 is SGHRS and CDR2 is YFSETQ in the germline V gene. The CDR3 spans 15 residues. The CDR3, as DNA: TGCGCCAGCAGCTTCGGGGGGCAGACTAATGAAAAACTGTTTTTT. This gives the protein CASSFGGQTNEKLFF. The full variable domain, with the rest looked up from reference TRBV5-1 and TRBJ1-4, is KAGVTQTPRYLIKTRGQQVTLSCSPISGHRSVSWYQQTPGQGLQFLFEYFSETQRNKGNFPGRFSGRQFSNSRSEMNVSTLELGDSALYLCASSFGGQTNEKLFFGSGTQLSVL.

This clone was detected only once. This chain joins TRBV6-1 and TRBJ2-1, with 14 bases lining up with TRBD2. V trimming: 1 base; J trimming: 9 bases; junction bases outside the gene matches: 11. This CDR3 has 18 amino acids. CDR1 and CDR2 (germline): MNHNS, SASEGT. CDR3 coding DNA: TGTGCCAGCAGTGAAGTGAGGCCGGGACTAGCGGGAGAAGTTGAGCAGTTCTTC. This encodes CASSEVRPGLAGEVEQFF.

V gene TRBV7-6 combines with J gene TRBJ1-4; no firm D call. V was pared by 0 bases and J by 7 bases, with 15 bases between. Germline CDR1 is SGHVS and CDR2 is FNYEAQ. The length of the CDR3 is 16 residues. CDR3 sequence: CASSLAVSGNGEKLFF. The CDR3 coding sequence is TGTGCCAGCAGCTTAGCCGTGTCGGGGAATGGTGAAAAACTGTTTTTT.

This rearrangement joins TRBV2 to TRBJ2-5, with TRBD1 as a possible D gene (6 bases). With 2 bases removed from V and 7 bases from J, the gap between germline ends came to 26 bases. CDR1 is SNHLY and CDR2 is FYNNEI in the germline V gene. This CDR3 has 18 residues. The chain's CDR3 is CASSEPPLRQGSRGTQYF. In DNA form, the CDR3 reads TGTGCCAGCAGTGAACCTCCTCTGCGGCAGGGGAGTCGGGGGACCCAGTACTTC.

The V and J genes are TRBV7-9 and TRBJ2-3; TRBD2 agrees at 7 bases. V lost 4 bases, J lost 4 bases, and 5 bases stayed unmatched. Per the germline V gene, CDR1 is SEHNR and CDR2 is FQNEAQ (reference sequence). The length of the CDR3 is 14 residues. The CDR3 loop is CASSSSGKADTQYF. The CDR3 DNA follows: TGTGCCAGCAGCTCCAGCGGGAAGGCAGATACGCAGTATTTT.

The chain links TRBV28 to TRBJ1-1; D is perhaps TRBD1 (5 bases). Germline V gene sequence: CDR1 MDHEN, CDR2 SYDVKM. V lost 2 bases and J lost 2, with 12 bases in between. This CDR3 comprises 15 residues. CDR3 sequence: CASSLARVGNTEAFF. The CDR3 nucleotides read TGTGCCAGCAGTTTAGCCAGGGTTGGCAACACTGAAGCTTTCTTT. Full variable domain (rest looked up from reference TRBV28 and TRBJ1-1): DVKVTQSSRYLVKRTGEKVFLECVQDMDHENMFWYRQDPGLGLRLIYFSYDVKMKEKGDIPEGYSVSREKKERFSLILESASTNQTSMYLCASSLARVGNTEAFFGQGTRLTVV.

The chain combines TRBV7-6 with TRBJ2-3; 7 bases fit TRBD2. The CDR3 is 15 residues long. Germline V gene lookup returns CDR1 SGHVS and CDR2 FNYEAQ. V shed 0 bases and J 4 bases; nucleotides not matched to a gene: 4. As DNA, the CDR3 is TGTGCCAGCAGCTTAGCGGGAGGGCCGGCAGATACGCAGTATTTT. Its protein product is CASSLAGGPADTQYF.

The V call is TRBV27, the J call TRBJ1-1, with a tentative D call TRBD1 (6 bases). V lost 5 bases, J lost 6 bases, and 19 bases lay in between. Germline values: CDR1 MNHEY, CDR2 SMNVEV (reference sequence). This CDR3 contains 15 residues. The CDR3 coding sequence is TGTGCCAGCAGTCCTGGGTGGGGGGGGCGAGCTGAAGCTTTCTTT. Translating gives CASSPGWGGRAEAFF.

This chain uses TRBV6-5 with TRBJ1-2; 11 bases agree with TRBD1. The CDR3 is 15 residues long. With 7 bases clipped from V and 4 bases from J, the junction kept 8 bases outside the gene matches. Per germline, CDR1 MNHEY and CDR2 SVGAGI. CDR3 region: CASTPRTGGFYGYTF. CDR3 DNA sequence: TGTGCCAGCACCCCCCGGACAGGGGGCTTCTATGGCTACACCTTC.

This chain uses TRBV30 with TRBJ1-1; a weak D match, TRBD1 (6 bases). Trimming left V 4 bases short and J 1 base short, with 13 bases between. The V gene's germline CDR1 is GTSNPN and CDR2 SVGIG (reference sequence). The CDR3 spans 14 residues. CDR3 loop: CAWISAGENTEAFF. CDR3 in DNA: TGTGCCTGGATCTCGGCAGGGGAGAACACTGAAGCTTTCTTT.

The table lists this clone with a count of one. The V call is TRBV4-1, the J call TRBJ2-3, with D perhaps TRBD2 (5 bases). V was pared by 2 bases and J by 5 bases, with 17 bases between. The CDR3 sequence is 16 residues long. Germline V gene lookup returns CDR1 MGHRA and CDR2 YSYEKL. The CDR3 sequence: CASSQRSGIGRDTQYF. For the CDR3, the DNA is TGCGCCAGCAGCCAACGATCCGGGATTGGTAGAGATACGCAGTATTTT.

CDR3 residues: CASSQDLSGSKNIQYF. DNA for the CDR3: TGTGCCAGCAGCCAAGATCTCTCAGGTTCCAAAAACATTCAGTACTTC. The genes are TRBV4-2 and TRBJ2-4; no reliable D call. The CDR3 loop spans 16 amino acids. V shed 0 bases and J shed 2 bases, with 11 bases lying between them. Germline CDR1 and CDR2: LGHNA and YNFKEQ.

This clone was counted a few times. The chain joins TRBV24-1 to TRBJ1-1; tentative D call: TRBD1 (6 bases). Germline CDR1 KGHDR, CDR2 SFDVKD. CDR3 length: 14 amino acids. The ends were cut back, 8 bases at V and 1 base at J, with 13 bases in the middle. CDR3 nucleotide sequence: TGTGCCACCACCAGACAGGTATCGAACACTGAAGCTTTCTTT. This sequence encodes CATTRQVSNTEAFF.

This clone was seen a few times. DNA of the CDR3: TGTGCCAGCAGCTTATCCCAGGGGCGCAATCAGCCCCAGCATTTT. Its translation: CASSLSQGRNQPQHF. The rearrangement uses TRBV7-8 and TRBJ1-5; D is perhaps TRBD1 (6 bases). With 2 bases removed from V and 2 bases from J, the gap between germline ends came to 10 bases. Germline CDR1 is SGHVS and CDR2 is FQNEAQ. The CDR3 is made up of 15 amino acids.

The gene calls are TRBV7-3 and TRBJ2-1; tentative D call: TRBD2 (5 bases). CDR3 length equals 17 residues. Germline V gene data show CDR1 as SGHTA and CDR2 as FQGTGA. V shed 2 bases and J shed 0 bases, with 14 bases lying between them. The CDR3 loop reads CASSLPRPGSSYNEQFF. CDR3 coding DNA: TGTGCCAGCAGCTTACCCAGACCTGGGAGCTCCTACAATGAGCAGTTCTTC. Full variable domain (missing parts from reference TRBV7-3 and TRBJ2-1): GAGVSQTPSNKVTEKGKYVELRCDPISGHTALYWYRQSLGQGPEFLIYFQGTGAADDSGLPNDRFFAVRPEGSVSTLKIQRTERGDSAVYLCASSLPRPGSSYNEQFFGPGTRLTVL.

The gene calls are TRBV12-3 or TRBV12-4 and TRBJ2-5, with D maybe TRBD1 (6 bases). The CDR3 consists of 13 residues. Trimming removed 2 bases from V and 5 bases from J, with 9 bases in between. The DNA for the CDR3 is TGTGCCAGCAGTTTATCAGGGGTGGAGACCCAGTACTTC. As protein: CASSLSGVETQYF.

The rearrangement uses TRBV19 and TRBJ1-3; D may be TRBD1 (5 bases). CDR3 length equals 14 residues. CDR1 is LNHDA and CDR2 is SQIVND in the germline V gene (reference sequence). Trimming shortened V by 5 bases and J by 4 bases, and 12 bases separated the two germline ends. For the CDR3, the DNA is TGTGCCAGTAGTGGAACAGGAGCAGGAAACACCATATATTTT. Translating it yields CASSGTGAGNTIYF.

This clone was counted a single time. The chain is built from TRBV27 and TRBJ1-6; TRBD1 agrees at 8 bases. Germline assignment: CDR1 MNHEY and CDR2 SMNVEV (reference sequence). With V trimmed by 3 bases and J by 6 bases, 7 bases remained unmatched. This CDR3 is built from 16 residues. The DNA of the CDR3 is TGTGCCAGCAGTTTCCTATCCGGACAGGGTAATTCACCCCTCCACTTT. As protein: CASSFLSGQGNSPLHF.